The clone carrying this T cell receptor (beta chain) was counted only a few times. Generated by immunoSEQ multiplex PCR, the TCRdb table keeps only in-frame clones and is missing some. Altogether some 470,000 clones are present, around 78% being singletons, with the ten largest covering under 15%. This record belongs to a study of shared clonotypes between healthy human individuals. Trimming removed 3 bases from V and 3 bases from J, with 11 bases in between. Germline assignment: CDR1 KGHSH and CDR2 LQKENI. The CDR3 is made up of 15 amino acids. The gene calls are TRBV18 and TRBJ2-2; D might be TRBD1 (6 bases). The sample consisted of PBMCs. This sequence originates from a woman aged 40 to 50 in good health. Some clones in this sample may be carry-over from other donors' samples. CDR3: CASSPQTGYTGELFF. CDR3 nucleotides: TGTGCCAGCTCACCGCAAACAGGGTACACCGGGGAGCTGTTTTTT.